This T cell receptor (beta chain) derives from a study of blood T cell repertoires in COVID-19 (dated by TCRdb to the early 2020s). For context, the study as a whole: Samples covering the acute and convalescent phases of COVID-19 were provided by collaborators in the United States, Italy and Spain. Deeply sampled blood TCRbeta repertoires from subjects exposed to, actively infected with, or recovered from COVID-19 were included in the dataset. Nearly every sample came with metadata listing a de-identified subject ID, COVID-19 status, age in years and sex. The samples were drawn from two sources: the first 160 participants of the ongoing ImmuneRACE study, and fewer than 1,500 subjects contributed by 6 global collaborators. Where HLA class I and class II types were available, the types were taken from metadata supplied by the sample provider, not from assay-based typing. The prospective study material was composed of cDNA or gDNA derived from T cells, B-cell-depleted T cells, or PBMCs. The repertoires were made available in a free public database intended to serve as a resource for research on the immune response to SARS-CoV-2. Broader findings and caveats from the paper: Clinical and demographic metadata were provided uncurated, with the amount varying by source and participant.

The collaborating institutions used their own protocols to collect whole blood in K2EDTA tubes. For TCRbeta analysis, collaborator samples were shipped as frozen whole blood, as isolated PBMCs, or as DNA extracted from either sample type. The immunoSEQ Assay, a bias-controlled multiplex PCR, was used to amplify TCRbeta CDR3 regions from genomic DNA. Regarding the original processing steps: Within the assay, amplification of reference gene primers was used to estimate how many nucleated cells each sample contained. To quantify the absolute abundance of each unique TCRbeta CDR3 rearrangement, sequence reads were collapsed and filtered. For each sample, productive Simpson clonality was calculated by taking the square root of Simpson's diversity index across productive rearrangements. TCRdb's version of the immuneACCESS table is confined to in-frame rearrangements and falls short of the full clone set. An unresolved V gene accounts for under half of the shortfall where checked; the remainder is of unknown origin. For V, J and clone size, that table is used; D and trimming come from the DNA. The table for this sample lists more than 95,000 clones; roughly 82% of them were counted only once. The ten largest clones capture under 30% of the sample.

Measured from the cysteine to the phenylalanine, the CDR3 is 13 residues long. The DNA shown is the 39-base CDR3, in frame from base 1. Between the V and J ends, shortened by 1 base and 9 bases respectively, the junction contains 12 bases. The germline V gene (reference sequence) specifies SEHNR as CDR1 and FQNEAQ as CDR2. Notes on this clone: Which antigen it targets is not known. The input lacks base qualities; no much larger clone sits a single base away.

Recombination connected TRBV7-9 to TRBJ2-5, with no confident D gene call. Input material: peripheral blood. This receptor was obtained from a man aged 55-75 years with acute or convalescent COVID-19. The CDR3 has the sequence CASSLVSRGSQYF. Here is the DNA: TGTGCCAGCAGCTTAGTATCTCGAGGTTCCCAGTACTTC.